In this sample, the clone carrying this TCR beta chain turned up a few times. Its antigen is unknown. This sample is drawn from a study of response to subunit inactivated influenza vaccine. General study points: Authors suggested each seasonal influenza vaccination recruits few new T cells.

Via MiXCR, TCRdb re-called the RT-PCR reads, giving one row per CDR3 protein. The sample consists of about 480,000 distinct CDR3 sequences, approximately 9.9% of them appearing once. The V gene's germline CDR1 is DFQATT and CDR2 SNEGSKA (reference sequence). This CDR3 has 13 amino acids. The ends were cut back, 0 bases at V and 5 bases at J, with 10 bases in the middle. The material sequenced was PBMCs from blood, taken 45 days after vaccination. The TCR comes from a man aged 50 or older who received an inactivated influenza vaccine. This chain links TRBV20-1 with TRBJ2-5, with D tentatively TRBD1 (5 bases). The CDR3 bases are TGCAGTGCTAGAGATTTAGGGGTGGAGACCCAGTACTTC. Protein product: CSARDLGVETQYF.